The 18 T cell receptor beta chains below come from one sample, sequenced in a study of blood T cell repertoires in COVID-19. Assay used: immunoSEQ multiplex PCR; TCRdb lists only in-frame clones, some missing. Altogether 400,000 or so clones are present, roughly 86% being singletons, with the ten largest covering approximately 2.1%. Sequencing was carried out using PBMCs or T cells enriched from blood (not recorded which). These receptors all stem from a woman between 35 and 50 years old with acute COVID-19.

The V gene is TRBV7-2, the J gene TRBJ1-2, with unresolved D. Germline assignment: CDR1 SGHTA and CDR2 FQGNSA. V lost 2 bases to trimming and J lost 6 bases, with 13 bases between them. This CDR3 has 14 residues. In DNA form, the CDR3 reads TGTGCCAGCAGCTTAAATCGGTTCAGCGATGGCTACACCTTC. Protein product: CASSLNRFSDGYTF.

V is TRBV5-4 and J is TRBJ2-7; 9 nucleotides align to TRBD1. Germline V gene data show CDR1 as SGHNT and CDR2 as YYREEE (reference sequence). The junction had 6 bases not matched to a gene; V was cut back by 2 bases and J by 6 bases. CDR3 length: 14 amino acids. The CDR3 here is CASSFRDRVGEQYF. CDR3 DNA: TGTGCCAGCAGCTTCCGGGACAGGGTAGGCGAGCAGTACTTC.

The rearrangement joins TRBV5-1 to TRBJ2-1; possible D gene TRBD2, 5 bases. The length of the CDR3 is 14 residues. Germline lookup yields CDR1 SGHRS and CDR2 YFSETQ. Trimming left V 4 bases short and J 7 bases short, with 15 bases between. The CDR3 region is CASSLASGINEQFF. The CDR3 DNA sequence: TGCGCCAGCAGCCTGGCGTCGGGGATTAATGAGCAGTTCTTC. Together with reference TRBV5-1 and TRBJ2-1, the CDR3 gives the full variable domain: KAGVTQTPRYLIKTRGQQVTLSCSPISGHRSVSWYQQTPGQGLQFLFEYFSETQRNKGNFPGRFSGRQFSNSRSEMNVSTLELGDSALYLCASSLASGINEQFFGPGTRLTVL.

This clone was seen a handful of times. The chain is built from TRBV29-1 and TRBJ2-1; tentative D call: TRBD1 (6 bases). The V end lost 4 bases, the J end lost 2 bases, and 9 bases lay between the germline ends. Germline values: CDR1 SQVTM, CDR2 ANQGSEA. The CDR3 loop spans 13 amino acids. The CDR3 spells CSVGTGTYNEQFF. The CDR3 DNA is TGCAGCGTTGGAACAGGGACCTACAATGAGCAGTTCTTC.

This clone was seen a single time. This chain connects TRBV5-1 to TRBJ2-6; no clear D gene. The CDR3 has 16 residues. V lost 1 base to trimming and J lost 1 base, with 9 bases between them. CDR1 and CDR2 (germline): SGHRS, YFSETQ. CDR3 sequence (DNA): TGCGCCAGCAGCTTGTTCGGTTTGTCTGGGGCCAACGTCCTGACTTTC. This encodes CASSLFGLSGANVLTF.

J is TRBJ2-1 and V is TRBV9; a weak D match, TRBD1 (6 bases). Trimming cost V 0 bases and J 10 bases, with 17 bases left between them. CDR1 SGDLS and CDR2 YYNGEE come from the germline V gene. This CDR3 region has 15 residues. The CDR3 region has the DNA TGTGCCAGCAGCGTAGTCGTGGGGACAACGGCGGAGCAGTTCTTC. Translation gives CASSVVVGTTAEQFF. Using reference TRBV9 and TRBJ2-1 for the parts outside the CDR3, the full variable domain is DSGVTQTPKHLITATGQRVTLRCSPRSGDLSVYWYQQSLDQGLQFLIQYYNGEERAKGNILERFSAQQFPDLHSELNLSSLELGDSALYFCASSVVVGTTAEQFFGPGTRLTVL.

The J gene is TRBJ2-3, the V gene TRBV3-1 (or the pseudogene TRBV3-2); 12 positions agree with TRBD2. J was trimmed by 2 bases and V by 4 bases; bases with no gene match: 1. The germline gives CDR1 LGHDT, CDR2 YNNKEL (reference sequence). This CDR3 spans 15 amino acids. CDR3 protein: CASSRTSGATDTQYF. CDR3 bases: TGTGCCAGCAGCCGGACTAGCGGGGCCACAGATACGCAGTATTTT.

CDR3 nucleotides: TGTGCCAGCAGCAAAGGTGTTCATATGACCCCAGGGACAGGGGATGCGGAACAGTACTTC. As protein: CASSKGVHMTPGTGDAEQYF. The chain joins TRBV21-1 to TRBJ2-7; TRBD1 is the table's D call and was not checked against the DNA. TRBV21-1 is shown as a pseudogene. This CDR3 is built from 20 residues.

The chain links TRBV2 to TRBJ2-7; 7 nucleotides line up with TRBD1. This CDR3 has 14 amino acids. Germline assignment: CDR1 SNHLY and CDR2 FYNNEI. Losses at the gene ends were 6 bases for V and 1 base for J; bases not matched to a gene: 6. The CDR3 protein is CASSVAGGSYEQYF. The CDR3 DNA reads as TGTGCCAGCAGCGTTGCAGGGGGTTCCTACGAGCAGTACTTC.

This clone occurred a few times. The V and J genes are TRBV5-4 and TRBJ2-2, with TRBD1 identical over 9 bases. The CDR3 consists of 15 residues. The trim removed 4 bases at V and 6 bases at J, leaving 7 bases unmatched. Germline assignment: CDR1 SGHNT and CDR2 YYREEE (reference sequence). CDR3 nucleotides: TGTGCCAGCAGCCCGGACAGGGGTTGGCCCGGGGAGCTGTTTTTT. Amino acid sequence: CASSPDRGWPGELFF.

This clone was seen only once. Here the CDR3 reads CASSWRRGGWSPETQYF. Here the CDR3 DNA reads TGTGCCAGCAGTTGGCGGCGGGGGGGATGGTCCCCAGAGACCCAGTACTTC. The V gene is TRBV5-4, the J gene TRBJ2-5; 9 bases are shared with TRBD2. The germline V gene has CDR1 SGHNT and CDR2 YYREEE (reference sequence). V was clipped by 5 bases and J by 4 bases; unmatched bases: 15. The CDR3 is made up of 17 amino acids.

CDR3 bases: TGTGCTAGTGGGAGAACAGGGATGGACACTGAAGCTTTCTTT. This translates into CASGRTGMDTEAFF. The chain links TRBV12-5 to TRBJ1-1; D is possibly TRBD1 (6 bases). The CDR3 sequence is 14 residues long. CDR1 is LGHNT, CDR2 FRNRAP, per germline. Trimming removed 6 bases from V and 3 bases from J, with 14 bases in between.

The chain combines TRBV2 with TRBJ2-2; D is possibly TRBD1 (5 bases). Germline V lookup: CDR1 SNHLY, CDR2 FYNNEI. The CDR3 totals 15 residues. Trimming took 10 bases from V and 0 from J, leaving 15 bases between them. In nucleotides, the CDR3 is TGTGCCACCATAAGAGGACAACCGAACACCGGGGAGCTGTTTTTT. Translation: CATIRGQPNTGELFF.

In nucleotides, the CDR3 is TGTGCCAGTAGTAGCTCCGGGACAGATAACTATGGCTACACCTTC. Protein product: CASSSSGTDNYGYTF. This chain joins TRBV19 and TRBJ1-2; 7 bases match TRBD1. CDR3 length: 15 amino acids. Looked up from germline, CDR1 is LNHDA and CDR2 is SQIVND (reference sequence). V shed 4 bases, J shed 1 base, and the junction held 6 bases outside the gene matches.

The CDR3 DNA sequence: TGTGCCAGTAGTCTCTGGACAGCCAACCCCCAGCCCCAGCATTTT. Protein product: CASSLWTANPQPQHF. The chain recombines TRBV19 with TRBJ1-5, with a tentative D call TRBD1 (6 bases). The CDR3 sequence is 15 residues long. Germline V gives CDR1 LNHDA, CDR2 SQIVND (reference sequence). V dropped 5 bases and J dropped 7 bases, with 18 bases sitting between them.

The V gene is TRBV9, the J gene TRBJ1-2, with TRBD1 matching 9 bases. V was pared by 4 bases and J by 3 bases, with 4 bases of the junction left unmatched. This CDR3 contains 14 residues. Germline V CDR1 and CDR2: SGDLS, YYNGEE. CDR3 amino acids: CASSFRTGDYGYTF. In nucleotides, the CDR3 is TGTGCCAGCAGCTTTAGGACAGGGGACTATGGCTACACCTTC.

In this sample, this clone turned up a few times. The chain uses TRBV19 and TRBJ1-1; possible D gene TRBD1, 6 bases. Germline CDR1 and CDR2: LNHDA and SQIVND (reference sequence). V was trimmed by 2 bases and J by 4 bases, leaving 11 bases between them. The CDR3 runs to 14 residues. DNA for the CDR3: TGTGCCAGTAGTATAACCTGGGGGCCCACTGAAGCTTTCTTT. This codes for CASSITWGPTEAFF.

Written as DNA, the CDR3 is TGCGCCAGCAGCTTCAAGTTAGCGACCCTCACAGATACGCAGTATTTT. Translated: CASSFKLATLTDTQYF. The chain joins TRBV5-1 to TRBJ2-3; possibly TRBD2 for D (5 bases). V lost 2 bases to trimming and J lost 2 bases, with 15 bases between them. The germline gives CDR1 SGHRS, CDR2 YFSETQ. The CDR3 is 16 residues long.